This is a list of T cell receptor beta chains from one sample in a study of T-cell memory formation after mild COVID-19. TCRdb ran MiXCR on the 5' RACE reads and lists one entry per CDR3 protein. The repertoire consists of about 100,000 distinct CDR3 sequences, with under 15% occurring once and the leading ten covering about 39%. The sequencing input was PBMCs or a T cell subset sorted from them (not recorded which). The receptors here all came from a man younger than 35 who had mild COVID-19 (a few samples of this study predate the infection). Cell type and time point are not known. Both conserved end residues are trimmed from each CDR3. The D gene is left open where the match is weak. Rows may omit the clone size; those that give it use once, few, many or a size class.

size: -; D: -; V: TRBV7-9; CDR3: ASSLYMGERY
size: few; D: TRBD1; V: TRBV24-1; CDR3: ATSDQGAAQY
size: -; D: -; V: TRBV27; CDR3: ASSQDQNPSTDTQY
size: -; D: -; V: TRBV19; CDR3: ASSIPGGELF
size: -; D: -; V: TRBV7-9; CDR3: ASSLGRVPIAMETQY
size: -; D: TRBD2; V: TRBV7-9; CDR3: ASSQGLAGGRETQY
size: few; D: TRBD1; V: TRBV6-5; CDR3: ASSYQLGQADTEAF
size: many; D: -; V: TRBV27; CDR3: ASSASGLFNEQY
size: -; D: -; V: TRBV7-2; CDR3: ASSPGGYEQF
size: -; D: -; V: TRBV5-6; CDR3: ASSLVPRTQY
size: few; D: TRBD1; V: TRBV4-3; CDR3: ASRSFRGDYGYT
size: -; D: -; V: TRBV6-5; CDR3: ASKGGLQETQY
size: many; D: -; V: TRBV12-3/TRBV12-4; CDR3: ASSFSGDYNEQF
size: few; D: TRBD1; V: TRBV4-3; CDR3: ASSQIFNRGPPRNEQF
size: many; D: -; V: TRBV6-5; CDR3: ASSWGDRVQETQY
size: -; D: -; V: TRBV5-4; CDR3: ASSSPGEETQY
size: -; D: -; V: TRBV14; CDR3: ASSQHSGALTGELF
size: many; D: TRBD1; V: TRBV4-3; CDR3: ASSEDRLSGNTIY
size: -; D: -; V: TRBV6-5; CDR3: ASSYGRAPSYNEQF
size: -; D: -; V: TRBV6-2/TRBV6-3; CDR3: ASSYLETQY
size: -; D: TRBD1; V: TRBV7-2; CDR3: ASSPPGDRVNTEAF
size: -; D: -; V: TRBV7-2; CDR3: ASSKGGNGHEQY
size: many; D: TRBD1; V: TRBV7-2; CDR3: ASSLHPGQGAFGYT
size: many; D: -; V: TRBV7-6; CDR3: ASRRTLGSNEQF
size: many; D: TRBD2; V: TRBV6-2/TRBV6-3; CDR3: ASSSGGSNTGELF
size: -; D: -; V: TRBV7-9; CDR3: ASSSPDTQY
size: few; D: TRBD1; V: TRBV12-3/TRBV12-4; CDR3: ASTRGTGFSGANVLT
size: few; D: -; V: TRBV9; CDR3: ASSVTGGSLQETQY
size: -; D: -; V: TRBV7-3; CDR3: ASSLTARSFGEQY
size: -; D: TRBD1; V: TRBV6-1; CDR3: ASSVWGQGFF
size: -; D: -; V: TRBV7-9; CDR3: VSSSGGIPGLTDTQY
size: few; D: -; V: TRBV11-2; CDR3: ASSLFWGGQETQY
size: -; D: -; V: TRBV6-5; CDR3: ASSYSRGGNSPLH
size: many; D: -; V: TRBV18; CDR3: ASSPWQGDPETQY
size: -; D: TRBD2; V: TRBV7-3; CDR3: ASRPGTSGALPGPYNEQF
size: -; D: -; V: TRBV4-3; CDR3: ASSDSNTYEQY
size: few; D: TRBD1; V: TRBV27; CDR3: ASSRQGAEETQY
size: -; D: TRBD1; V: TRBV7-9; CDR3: ASSLGDSNYGYT
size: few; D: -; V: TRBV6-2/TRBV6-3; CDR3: ASSYGQHVSTDTQY
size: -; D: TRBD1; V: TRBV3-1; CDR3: ASSQGGTGFGDTEAF
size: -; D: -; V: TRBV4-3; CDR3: ASSQDAGHYNEQF
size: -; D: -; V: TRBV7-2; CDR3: ASSLVALPYNEQF
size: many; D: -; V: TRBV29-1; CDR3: SVEDLGYEQY
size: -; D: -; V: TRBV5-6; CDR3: ASSLGDITDTQY
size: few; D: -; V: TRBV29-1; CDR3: SVAVVGKTQY
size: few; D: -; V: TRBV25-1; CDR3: ASSAGSFYGYT
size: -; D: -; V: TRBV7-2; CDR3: ASSFGARRYEQY
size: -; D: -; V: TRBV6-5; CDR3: ASSYDPRRVGTQY
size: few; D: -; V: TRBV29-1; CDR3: SARVGYGYT
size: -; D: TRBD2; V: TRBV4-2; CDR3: ASSPESGGATYEQY
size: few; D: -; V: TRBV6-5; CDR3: ASSWRVGETQETQY
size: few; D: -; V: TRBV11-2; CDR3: ASSLGSLEVLGGANVLT
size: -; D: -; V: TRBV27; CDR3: ASSFWGSNQPQH
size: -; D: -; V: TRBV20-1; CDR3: SARGSLSSYEQY
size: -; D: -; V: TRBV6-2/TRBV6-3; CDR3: ASSYSPRGIYGYT